This T cell receptor beta chain was sequenced in a study of beta chain features in type 1 diabetes. Regarding the study as a whole: Researchers could not determine here whether HLA type influences TCRB rearrangement. Researchers reported that naive, central memory and Treg TCRB repertoires appeared more similar in patients than in healthy donors.

In regard to this clone: Its antigen is currently unknown.

Looked up from germline, CDR1 is SGHNT and CDR2 is YYREEE (reference sequence). The CDR3 contains 17 residues. Germline trimming cut 4 bases from V and 4 bases from J; bases unmatched to any gene: 13. Investigators reverse transcribed all isolated RNA, so they sequenced expressed TCRB transcripts. The protocol was immunoSEQ multiplex PCR, while the TCRdb copy is restricted to in-frame clones and leaves out a portion. The sample consists of about 260,000 clones, roughly two thirds of them appearing once. The sample comprised naive CD4+ T cells from blood. The rearrangement links TRBV5-4 to TRBJ2-3; 9 nucleotides align to TRBD2. The TCR was taken from a man aged 25 to 45 in good health. The DNA of the CDR3 is TGTGCCAGCAGCCCTCCTGCCGGGACTAGCTTATCAGATACGCAGTATTTT. Protein: CASSPPAGTSLSDTQYF.